A single TCR beta chain is shown here with its context. The record originates from a study of T-cell reconstitution after alpha-beta-depleted transplantation in children. Unique molecular identifiers were used to barcode this TCRbeta library. TCRdb reanalysed the PCR reads using MiXCR and keeps one entry per CDR3 protein. The sample consists of 490,000 or so distinct CDR3 sequences, approximately 12% of them appearing once. CDR1 is SEHNR, CDR2 FQNEAQ, per germline (reference sequence). V lost 5 bases to trimming and J lost 2 bases, with 12 bases between them. The CDR3 extends over 14 amino acids. The sequencing used PBMCs from the stem cell graft donor, collected from the stem cell graft. This chain uses TRBV7-9 with TRBJ1-1, with D unclear. The TCR sequence derives from a human donor who donated a stem cell graft to a child with combined immunodeficiency. The CDR3 sequence is CASSPMGINTEAFF. The CDR3 nucleotides are TGTGCCAGCAGCCCAATGGGAATCAACACTGAAGCTTTCTTT. Looking up the rest from reference TRBV7-9 and TRBJ1-1 gives the full variable domain: DTGVSQNPRHKITKRGQNVTFRCDPISEHNRLYWYRQTLGQGPEFLTYFQNEAQLEKSRLLSDRFSAERPKGSFSTLEIQRTEQGDSAMYLCASSPMGINTEAFFGQGTRLTVV.